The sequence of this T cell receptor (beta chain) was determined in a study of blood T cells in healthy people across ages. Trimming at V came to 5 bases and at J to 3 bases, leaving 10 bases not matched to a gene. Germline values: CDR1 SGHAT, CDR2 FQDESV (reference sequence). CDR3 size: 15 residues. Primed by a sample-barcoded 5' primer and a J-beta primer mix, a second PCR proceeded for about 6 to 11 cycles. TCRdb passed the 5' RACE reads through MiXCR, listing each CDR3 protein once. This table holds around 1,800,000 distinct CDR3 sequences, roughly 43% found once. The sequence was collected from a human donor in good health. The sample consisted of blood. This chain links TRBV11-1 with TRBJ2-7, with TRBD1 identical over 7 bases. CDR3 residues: CASSPIGQVSYEQYF. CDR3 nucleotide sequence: TGTGCCAGCAGCCCCATCGGACAGGTGAGCTACGAGCAGTACTTC.